One and the same sample provided the 25 T cell receptor beta chains below, sequenced in a study of OX40 agonist ivuxolimab in advanced cancers. The protocol used for the library was the immunoSEQ multiplex PCR assay. Not all clones reach the TCRdb copy of this immuneACCESS table, which keeps in-frame sequences only. Checked studies attribute under half of the gap to unresolved V genes and leave the rest unexplained. The sample data list fewer than 40,000 clones, and 82% of these were observed just once. About 20% of the sample rests with the top ten. The source material was CD4+ or CD8+ T cells sorted from blood, sampled in a trial of the OX40 agonist ivuxolimab. These receptors originate from an adult with an advanced solid tumor such as melanoma, head and neck, liver or kidney cancer.

The chain combines TRBV5-4 with TRBJ2-5; 13 nucleotides agree with TRBD2. TRBJ2-7 explains the end of the DNA better; the J call may be wrong. The length of the CDR3 is 16 residues. The V gene's germline CDR1 is SGHNT and CDR2 YYREEE (reference sequence). CDR3 protein: CASSPATSGRTYEQYF. The CDR3 DNA follows: TGTGCCAGCAGCCCAGCGACTAGCGGGAGGACCTACGAGCAGTACTTC.

The V and J genes are TRBV28 and TRBJ2-2; D is uncertain. Germline CDR1 and CDR2: MDHEN and SYDVKM. The CDR3 is 15 amino acids. V was clipped by 5 bases and J by 1 base, with 11 bases between them. CDR3 residues: CASSAPGGNTGELFF. DNA of the CDR3: TGTGCCAGCAGTGCCCCTGGCGGGAACACCGGGGAGCTGTTTTTT.

This chain uses TRBV5-1 with TRBJ2-2; TRBD1 matches 7 bases. Germline V gene data show CDR1 as SGHRS and CDR2 as YFSETQ. This CDR3 comprises 15 residues. The trim removed 4 bases at V and 0 bases at J, leaving 3 bases unmatched. The CDR3 bases are TGCGCCAGCAGCAGGGGACAGTCGAACACCGGGGAGCTGTTTTTT. Its protein is CASSRGQSNTGELFF.

The chain's CDR3 is CASTRRPDQPQHF. Here the CDR3 DNA reads TGTGCCAGTACGCGGCGTCCCGATCAGCCCCAGCATTTT. The chain employs TRBV19 and TRBJ1-5; D gene ambiguous. In germline, CDR1 is LNHDA, CDR2 SQIVND (reference sequence). This CDR3 contains 13 residues. The germline V and J ends were trimmed by 7 bases and 5 bases, with 12 bases remaining between them.

The chain joins TRBV7-6 to TRBJ2-7; maybe TRBD2 (5 bases). The CDR3 spans 13 residues. The V end was cut by 5 bases, the J end by 4 bases, with 12 bases between. CDR1 and CDR2 (germline): SGHVS, FNYEAQ. The CDR3 DNA sequence: TGTGCCAGCAGCCCCGGGGATAGATACGAGCAGTACTTC. Translating gives CASSPGDRYEQYF.

The V gene is TRBV7-9, the J gene TRBJ2-1, with TRBD2 identical over 8 bases. From germline, CDR1 is SEHNR and CDR2 FQNEAQ (reference sequence). The J segment lost 8 bases and the V segment lost 5 bases, leaving 11 bases of the junction unmatched. This CDR3 contains 15 residues. In DNA form, the CDR3 reads TGTGCCAGCAGCCCTCAGCGGGAGCCTAGGTATGAGCAGTTCTTC. Amino acid sequence: CASSPQREPRYEQFF.

This clone was detected once. The chain uses TRBV2 and TRBJ2-1; 9 nucleotides line up with TRBD2. With 7 bases clipped from V and 3 bases from J, the junction kept 4 bases outside the gene matches. The CDR3 totals 14 residues. Germline V gene lookup returns CDR1 SNHLY and CDR2 FYNNEI. The CDR3 bases are TGTGCCAGCAAATCTAGCGGGAACTACAATGAGCAGTTCTTC. Translating it yields CASKSSGNYNEQFF.

This clone was seen only once. The V and J genes are TRBV6-5 and TRBJ2-1; D is unclear. V lost 4 bases and J lost 0, with 7 bases in between. The germline V gene has CDR1 MNHEY and CDR2 SVGAGI. The CDR3 consists of 14 residues. The DNA of the CDR3 is TGTGCCAGCAGTTCCCCTGGCTCCTACAATGAGCAGTTCTTC. Its protein product is CASSSPGSYNEQFF.

The rearrangement uses TRBV5-6 and TRBJ2-1, with D unclear. Germline V gene data show CDR1 as SGHDT and CDR2 as YYEEEE. The V end was cut by 6 bases, the J end by 6 bases, with 10 bases between. The CDR3 runs to 12 residues. The CDR3 nucleotides are TGTGCCAGCATAGCAATGGGCAATGAGCAGTTCTTC. Amino acids: CASIAMGNEQFF.

V and J are TRBV11-1 and TRBJ1-1, with 7 bases aligning to TRBD1. The CDR3 contains 16 residues. Germline V gene lookup returns CDR1 SGHAT and CDR2 FQDESV (reference sequence). The V segment lost 4 bases and the J segment 1 base; nucleotides outside the gene matches: 9. CDR3 in amino acids: CASSSVPPGGNTEAFF. For the CDR3, the DNA is TGTGCCAGCAGCTCCGTGCCTCCAGGGGGGAACACTGAAGCTTTCTTT.

This chain links TRBV6-1 with TRBJ2-1; 7 bases line up with TRBD2. The germline CDR1 and CDR2 sequences are MNHNS and SASEGT. The CDR3 is made up of 18 amino acids. The V segment lost 2 bases and the J segment 0 bases; nucleotides outside the gene matches: 10. The CDR3 loop reads CASSEISQGGSSYNEQFF. In nucleotides, the CDR3 is TGTGCCAGCAGTGAAATTTCGCAGGGAGGGAGCTCCTACAATGAGCAGTTCTTC.

This rearrangement joins TRBV5-1 to TRBJ1-3; no definite D call. Germline lookup yields CDR1 SGHRS and CDR2 YFSETQ. V was trimmed by 0 bases and J by 4 bases, leaving 8 bases between them. This CDR3 has 14 amino acids. For the CDR3, the DNA is TGCGCCAGCAGCTTGGGAAAAACCGGAAACACCATATATTTT. The encoded protein is CASSLGKTGNTIYF.

The J gene is TRBJ2-7, the V gene TRBV6-5, with 8 bases that match TRBD1. Trimming removed 2 bases from V and 6 bases from J; junction bases left unmatched: 6. The CDR3 length is 14 residues. From germline, CDR1 is MNHEY and CDR2 SVGAGI. This CDR3 is CASSYIQGVGEQYF. The CDR3, as DNA: TGTGCCAGCAGTTACATACAGGGGGTTGGCGAGCAGTACTTC.

This chain uses TRBV6-1 with TRBJ2-4; D call uncertain. This CDR3 comprises 16 residues. Germline V CDR1 and CDR2: MNHNS, SASEGT. V lost 0 bases and J lost 0, with 9 bases in between. DNA for the CDR3: TGTGCCAGCAGTGAAGCGCTTCTGCTAGCCAAAAACATTCAGTACTTC. This translates into CASSEALLLAKNIQYF.

The table lists this clone with a few counts. The genes are TRBV5-5 and TRBJ2-3; 9 bases match TRBD1. Germline lookup yields CDR1 SGHKS and CDR2 YYEKEE (reference sequence). The CDR3 is made up of 17 amino acids. V was clipped by 0 bases and J by 1 base; unmatched bases: 6. The CDR3 DNA reads TGTGCCAGCAGCTTGGGGTATTGGACAGGGGGCACAGATACGCAGTATTTT. Translation gives CASSLGYWTGGTDTQYF.

This clone appeared a single time. The chain employs TRBV15 and TRBJ2-1; tentatively, D is TRBD1 (6 bases). CDR1 is LNHNV and CDR2 is YYDKDF in the germline V gene (reference sequence). Trimming shortened V by 1 base and J by 0 bases, and 13 bases separated the two germline ends. CDR3 length equals 17 residues. CDR3 sequence reads: CATSRGPTGTSYNEQFF. The CDR3 DNA follows: TGTGCCACCAGCAGAGGGCCCACAGGGACCTCCTACAATGAGCAGTTCTTC.

This chain uses TRBV5-6 with TRBJ2-7; unclear D gene. The V gene's germline CDR1 is SGHDT and CDR2 YYEEEE. V lost 5 bases and J lost 2, with 14 bases in between. There are 14 residues in the CDR3. CDR3 residues: CASREAHLPYEQYF. In DNA, the CDR3 is TGTGCCAGCAGGGAAGCCCATCTACCCTACGAGCAGTACTTC.

The rearrangement joins TRBV7-6 to TRBJ2-5; D possibly corresponds to TRBD1 (6 bases). This CDR3 comprises 13 residues. Germline CDR1 is SGHVS and CDR2 is FNYEAQ. The V gene lost 7 bases and the J gene lost 5 bases, with 14 bases spanning the gap. The CDR3 region is CASKPGGGETQYF. CDR3 nucleotides: TGTGCCAGCAAACCCGGTGGGGGCGAGACCCAGTACTTC. Together with reference TRBV7-6 and TRBJ2-5, the CDR3 gives the full variable domain: GAGVSQSPRYKVTKRGQDVALRCDPISGHVSLYWYRQALGQGPEFLTYFNYEAQQDKSGLPNDRFSAERPEGSISTLTIQRTEQRDSAMYRCASKPGGGETQYFGPGTRLLVL.

The chain has TRBV10-3 and TRBJ2-3; 9 bases map to TRBD2. There are 15 residues in the CDR3. Germline V lookup: CDR1 ENHRY, CDR2 SYGVKD. Germline trimming cut 7 bases from V and 1 base from J; bases unmatched to any gene: 6. As DNA, the CDR3 is TGTGCCATCATGCGGGAGGGCCTGGGCACAGATACGCAGTATTTT. It encodes CAIMREGLGTDTQYF.

This clone was recorded a few times. V usage is TRBV7-9 and J usage is TRBJ2-3; D possibly uses TRBD1 or TRBD2 (5 bases each). V was pared by 4 bases and J by 2 bases, with 10 bases between. The CDR3 runs to 14 residues. Looked up from germline, CDR1 is SEHNR and CDR2 is FQNEAQ (reference sequence). Here the CDR3 reads CASSYAGATDTQYF. CDR3 in DNA: TGTGCCAGCAGCTACGCCGGGGCCACAGATACGCAGTATTTT.

The rearrangement joins TRBV19 to TRBJ1-5, with a tentative D call TRBD1 (6 bases). Trimming stripped 7 bases from V and 6 bases from J, with 22 bases between. This CDR3 comprises 16 residues. CDR1 is LNHDA, CDR2 SQIVND, per germline (reference sequence). The CDR3 region is CASTPMSGGGGQPQHF. In nucleotides, the CDR3 is TGTGCCAGTACCCCAATGTCCGGGGGCGGAGGTCAGCCCCAGCATTTT.

This chain connects TRBV28 to TRBJ1-2; 8 nucleotides agree with TRBD1. Germline CDR1 is MDHEN and CDR2 is SYDVKM. This CDR3 spans 15 amino acids. V shed 4 bases, J shed 2 bases, and the junction held 6 bases outside the gene matches. The CDR3 DNA follows: TGTGCCAGCAGTTCTACAGGGGGTGCAAACTATGGCTACACCTTC. Translation: CASSSTGGANYGYTF.

The V call is TRBV2, the J call TRBJ2-3; 9 bases are shared with TRBD2. The junction had 4 bases not matched to a gene; V was cut back by 5 bases and J by 4 bases. The CDR3 extends over 14 amino acids. Germline CDR1 is SNHLY and CDR2 is FYNNEI. The CDR3 protein is CASSRSSGADTQYF. In nucleotides, the CDR3 is TGTGCCAGCAGTAGGTCTAGCGGGGCAGATACGCAGTATTTT.

As DNA, the CDR3 is TGTGCCAGCAGTAGAGACAGGGCCGCCGGCGAGCAGTACTTC. It is translated as CASSRDRAAGEQYF. This rearrangement joins TRBV28 to TRBJ2-7; 7 bases line up with TRBD1. CDR1 is MDHEN, CDR2 SYDVKM, per germline. The junction had 10 bases not matched to a gene; V was cut back by 5 bases and J by 6 bases. The CDR3 is 14 amino acids.

This clone has only a few counts. The chain combines TRBV6-1 with TRBJ1-4, with 8 bases aligning to TRBD1. Germline CDR1 is MNHNS and CDR2 is SASEGT. After removal of 7 bases from V and 4 bases from J, the junction contained 8 bases not matched to a gene. The length of the CDR3 is 15 residues. The CDR3 protein is CASTLLTGVNEKLFF. CDR3 sequence (DNA): TGTGCCAGCACCCTATTGACAGGGGTTAATGAAAAACTGTTTTTT.